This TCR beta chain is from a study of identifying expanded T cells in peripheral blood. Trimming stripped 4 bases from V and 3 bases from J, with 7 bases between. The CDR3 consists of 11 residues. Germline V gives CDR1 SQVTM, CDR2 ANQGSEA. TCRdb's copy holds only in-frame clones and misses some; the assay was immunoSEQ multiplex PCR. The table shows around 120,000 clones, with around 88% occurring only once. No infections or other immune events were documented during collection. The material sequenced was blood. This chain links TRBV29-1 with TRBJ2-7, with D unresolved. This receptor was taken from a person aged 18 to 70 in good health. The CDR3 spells CSVGELYEQYF. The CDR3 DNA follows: TGCAGCGTTGGGGAACTCTACGAGCAGTACTTC.